The T cell receptor beta chain described here comes from a study of tumor and adjacent non-tumor tissue in lung cancer (dated by TCRdb to between 2017 and 2018). Concerning the study at large: The cohort included around eleven adenocarcinoma, 2 squamous cell carcinoma and 1 small cell lung cancer patients. Among the approximately 15 patients, ages ranged from roughly 30 to 76 years, roughly ten were men and 5 were women, and disease was TNM stage I to III. For each patient, one tumor sample and one normal lung sample were taken, giving approximately 29 paired specimens that underwent TCRbeta CDR3 sequencing. Bulk TCRbeta repertoires were compared between lung tumor tissue and matched distant non-tumor lung tissue obtained from under 18 lung cancer patients. A total of some 130 million productive TCRbeta reads were generated by sequencing, corresponding to an average of around 4 million reads per sample.

This clonotype was detected a few times. Its antigen has not been determined. No much larger clonotype is one base removed from it; base qualities were not supplied. RNA was isolated from bulk, unsorted tissue, and RNA quality was assessed with a NanoDrop ND-1000 and an Agilent 2100. Normal lung samples were distant non-tumor tissue taken more than 3 cm from the tumor edge. All donors had newly diagnosed lung cancer, had not received prior chemotherapy, and were admitted for thoracic surgery in China between August and November 2014. Patients with previous radiotherapy or chemotherapy, or with another concurrent cancer, were excluded from the study. Surgical tissue pieces of roughly 1-2.1 cm3 were preserved in RNAlater solution and stored at -80 °C until use. The CDR3 numbers 14 residues from cysteine through phenylalanine. Only the CDR3 part of the read is kept: 42 bases, read in frame from the first base.

Libraries were built with multiplex PCR. The data were produced on an Illumina HiSeq 2500. Following protocols modified from ARM-PCR, the researchers constructed TCRbeta libraries through three rounds of nested PCR with primers (Table S4). Before sequencing, PCR products of 200-500 bp were cut from the gel and purified using the QIAquick gel extraction kit. The authors' pipeline ran thus. Trimmomatic was used to clean the reads, FLASH was used to merge the reads into complete CDR3 sequences, and MiTCR was used to assign the reads to V(D)J germline segments. VDJtools was used to compute clonal diversity as the inverse Simpson's index. In-frame sequences without a premature stop codon were defined as productive reads. TCRdb's own reprocessing of the public reads used fastp at Q25 and MiXCR and kept productive beta chains. For every CDR3 protein sequence, its rows merge into one entry that carries the most common genes and DNA. The V and J calls were not made by the authors but by TCRdb's processing. This sample has 75,000 to 95,000 distinct CDR3 sequences in its table, and under 80% of those were observed once. The top ten constitute 21% of the sample.

General conclusions and limits of the study: With only around 16 patients in the cohort, the authors noted that larger samples and more detailed clinical data are needed. The methods do not name the sequencing platform or mention unique molecular identifiers. Younger patients had significantly higher TCR diversity, and higher tumor TCR diversity was associated with shorter overall and disease-free survival. Significantly higher TCR diversity (inverse Simpson) was observed in tumor tissue than in normal lung tissue (431.37 vs 166.20, P = 0.0075, Mann-Whitney U test). Because peripheral blood was not sequenced, blood TCRbeta repertoires in the lung cancer patients of the study were not examined. A significantly larger cumulative share of the repertoire was made up by the top 100 clones in normal lung than in tumor tissue.

The chain is made from TRBV12-3 or TRBV12-4 and TRBJ2-3; no D gene can be assigned with confidence. With the DNA end fitting TRBJ1-5 better, the J assignment may be wrong. This receptor was identified in a woman in her fifties or sixties with non-small cell lung cancer. Input material: distant non-tumor lung tissue. The CDR3 reads CASRPDGGTDTQHF. The nucleotides are TGTGCCAGCAGGCCCGATGGAGGCACAGATACGCAGCATTTT.